The 12 T cell receptor beta chains listed next were all sequenced from one sample in a study of T cells in Graves' hyperthyroidism and ophthalmopathy. Amplification targeted TCR beta CDR3 regions from RNA transcripts. First-round RT-PCR with HTBI primers amplified the TCR CDR3 region. TCRdb re-called the multiplex PCR reads with MiXCR, one entry per CDR3 protein. The sample carries 80,000 to 100,000 distinct CDR3 sequences, roughly 40% recorded once. Sequenced material: peripheral blood or thyroid tissue (not recorded which). The origin of the receptors is a woman in her twenties or thirties with Graves' hyperthyroidism.

Concerning this clonotype itself: No DNA is shown, since the ends of the CDR3 on it are uncertain; the CDR3 is the one TCRdb lists. The genes are TRBV13 and TRBJ2-3; the table's D call, TRBD2, was not checked against the DNA. From germline, CDR1 is PRHDT and CDR2 FYEKMQ (reference sequence). The CDR3 has 20 amino acids, counting both end residues. CDR3 residues: CASSFYICSAPGGLGDTQYF.

This clonotype was seen ten or more times. The chain is built from TRBV4-2 and TRBJ2-5; 10 bases fit TRBD2. Germline assignment: CDR1 LGHNA and CDR2 YNFKEQ. V lost 4 bases, J lost 4 bases, and 3 bases stayed unmatched. CDR3 length: 14 amino acids. CDR3 sequence (DNA): TGTGCCAGCAGCCGAGCGGGGGGGGGAGAGACCCAGTACTTC. This translates into CASSRAGGGETQYF.

Notes on this clonotype: Compared with germline, one end of the junction differs, possibly owing to a read error. The V call is TRBV11-2, the J call TRBJ2-2; D remains unclear. The CDR3 extends over 12 amino acids. Per germline, CDR1 SGHAT and CDR2 FQNNGV. The CDR3 sequence is CASSQPPRELFF. The CDR3 nucleotides are TGCGCCAGCAGCCAACCGCCGCGGGAGCTGTTTTTT.

This clonotype came up many times. This chain uses TRBV7-9 with TRBJ2-7; 12 bases are a match to TRBD2. The CDR3 runs 17 residues. Germline loops: CDR1 SEHNR, CDR2 FQNEAQ (reference sequence). J gave up 4 bases and V 5 bases, and 12 bases lay outside the gene matches. The CDR3 DNA is TGTGCCAGCAGCCCTGGGGCTAGCGGGAGGGATACTTACGAGCAGTACTTC. It is translated as CASSPGASGRDTYEQYF.

The chain employs TRBV9 and TRBJ1-2; weak D call: TRBD1 (5 bases). The CDR3 length is 13 residues. CDR1 and CDR2 (germline): SGDLS, YYNGEE. Trimming shortened V by 0 bases and J by 8 bases, and 11 bases separated the two germline ends. The CDR3 spells CASSVGGRDGYTF. CDR3 DNA: TGTGCCAGCAGCGTAGGGGGGAGGGACGGCTACACCTTC.

The table lists this clonotype with a few counts. The junction shows a germline mismatch at one end, possibly a read error. The V and J genes are TRBV28 and TRBJ2-7; tentatively, D is TRBD1 (6 bases). The V gene's germline CDR1 is MDHEN and CDR2 SYDVKM. The CDR3 totals 15 residues. The CDR3 region has the DNA TGTGCCAGCAGATTGAGTGACAGGCCCTCCGACGAGCAGTACTTC. Protein: CASRLSDRPSDEQYF.

This clonotype has a count of ten or more. The genes are TRBV5-1 and TRBJ1-2, with D possibly being TRBD1 (5 bases). CDR1 and CDR2 from the germline V gene are SGHRS and YFSETQ. V was pared by 4 bases and J by 3 bases, with 10 bases between. This CDR3 is 13 amino acids long. The CDR3 sequence is CASSMTDYYGYTF. CDR3 sequence (DNA): TGCGCCAGCAGCATGACAGATTACTATGGCTACACCTTC.

The sample holds many counts of this clonotype. The rearrangement uses TRBV9 and TRBJ2-2, with 11 bases fitting TRBD2. The CDR3 is made up of 16 amino acids. Germline CDR1 SGDLS, CDR2 YYNGEE. The trim removed 3 bases at V and 9 bases at J, leaving 10 bases unmatched. In DNA, the CDR3 is TGTGCCAGCAGCGCGCGAATAGCGGGAGGGCCCCGGGAGCTGTTTTTT. The encoded protein is CASSARIAGGPRELFF.

This clonotype was recorded at least ten times. V and J are TRBV20-1 and TRBJ1-6, with unresolved D. The CDR3 is 13 residues long. The V end was cut by 4 bases, the J end by 5 bases, with 9 bases between. CDR1 is DFQATT and CDR2 is SNEGSKA in the germline V gene (reference sequence). The DNA of the CDR3 is TGCAGTGCTAATTTACCTAATAATTCACCCCTCCACTTT. It is translated as CSANLPNNSPLHF.

This clonotype was found many times. The chain joins TRBV3-1 to TRBJ1-5; 7 nucleotides agree with TRBD1. Germline values: CDR1 LGHDT, CDR2 YNNKEL (reference sequence). V dropped 4 bases and J dropped 2; count of bases not matched to a gene: 5. This CDR3 region has 15 residues. CDR3: CASSPGTVGNQPQHF. The CDR3 DNA sequence: TGTGCCAGCAGCCCCGGGACAGTCGGCAATCAGCCCCAGCATTTT.

This clonotype was observed many times. CDR3 nucleotides: TGTGCCAGCAACGACGGAGCGGGCCCCTACGAGCAGTACTTC. It encodes CASNDGAGPYEQYF. The V call is TRBV6-1, the J call TRBJ2-7, with D tentatively TRBD2 (6 bases). CDR1 and CDR2 (germline): MNHNS, SASEGT. The V end was cut by 7 bases, the J end by 2 bases, with 15 bases between. This CDR3 comprises 14 residues.

In this sample, this clonotype turned up many times. The chain combines TRBV6-5 with TRBJ2-3, with 11 bases fitting TRBD2. The ends lost 6 bases at V and 1 base at J; junction bases unmatched: 6. The CDR3 consists of 16 residues. In germline, CDR1 is MNHEY, CDR2 SVGAGI. In nucleotides, the CDR3 is TGTGCCAGCAGCCCCATACTAGCGGGAGGCACAGATACGCAGTATTTT. It specifies CASSPILAGGTDTQYF.